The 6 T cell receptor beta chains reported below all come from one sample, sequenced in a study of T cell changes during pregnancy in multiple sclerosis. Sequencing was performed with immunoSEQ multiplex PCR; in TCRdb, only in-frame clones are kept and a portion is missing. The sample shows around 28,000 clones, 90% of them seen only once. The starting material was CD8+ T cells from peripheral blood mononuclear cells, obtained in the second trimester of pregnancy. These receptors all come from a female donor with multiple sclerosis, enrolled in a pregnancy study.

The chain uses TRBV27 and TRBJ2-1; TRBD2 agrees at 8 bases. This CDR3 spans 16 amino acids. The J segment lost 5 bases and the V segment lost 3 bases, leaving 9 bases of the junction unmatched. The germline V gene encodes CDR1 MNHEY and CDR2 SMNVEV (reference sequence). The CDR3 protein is CASSFGGREVHNEQFF. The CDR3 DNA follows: TGTGCCAGCAGTTTTGGTGGGCGGGAGGTACACAATGAGCAGTTCTTC.

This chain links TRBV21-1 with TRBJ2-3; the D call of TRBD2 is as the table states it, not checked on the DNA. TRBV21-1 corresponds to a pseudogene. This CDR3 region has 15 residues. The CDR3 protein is CASSKGSGSEDTQYF. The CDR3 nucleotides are TGTGCCAGCAGCAAAGGAAGCGGGAGCGAAGATACGCAGTATTTT.

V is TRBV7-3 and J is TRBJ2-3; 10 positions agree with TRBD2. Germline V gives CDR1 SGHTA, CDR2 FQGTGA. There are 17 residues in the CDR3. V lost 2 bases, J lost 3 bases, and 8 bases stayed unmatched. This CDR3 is CASSLEPSGSRTDTQYF. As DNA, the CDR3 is TGTGCCAGCAGCTTAGAGCCTAGCGGGAGTAGGACAGATACGCAGTATTTT. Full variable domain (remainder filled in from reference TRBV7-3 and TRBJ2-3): GAGVSQTPSNKVTEKGKYVELRCDPISGHTALYWYRQSLGQGPEFLIYFQGTGAADDSGLPNDRFFAVRPEGSVSTLKIQRTERGDSAVYLCASSLEPSGSRTDTQYFGPGTRLTVL.

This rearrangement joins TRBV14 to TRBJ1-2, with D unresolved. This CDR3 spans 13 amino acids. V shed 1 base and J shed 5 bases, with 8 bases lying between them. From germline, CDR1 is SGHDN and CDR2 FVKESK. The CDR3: CASSQVAGYGYTF. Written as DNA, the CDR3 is TGTGCCAGCAGCCAAGTTGCCGGTTATGGCTACACCTTC.

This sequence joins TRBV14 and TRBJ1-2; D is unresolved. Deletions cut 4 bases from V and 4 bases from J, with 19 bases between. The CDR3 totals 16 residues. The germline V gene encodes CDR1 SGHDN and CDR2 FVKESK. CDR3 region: CASSPGLRKSLYGYTF. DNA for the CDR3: TGTGCCAGCAGCCCCGGACTAAGGAAGTCACTCTATGGCTACACCTTC.

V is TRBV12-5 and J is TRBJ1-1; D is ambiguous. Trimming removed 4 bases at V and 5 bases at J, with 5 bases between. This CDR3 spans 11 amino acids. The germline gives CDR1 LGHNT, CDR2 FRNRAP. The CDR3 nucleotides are TGTGCTAGTGGTTACACGACTGAAGCTTTCTTT. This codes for CASGYTTEAFF.